This T cell receptor (beta chain) appears in the sequencing data of a study of low-dose radiotherapy and immunotherapy resistance in tumors. Background on the study: Every 2 weeks, cohort 1 got 0.5 Gy, reaching 6.5 Gy to the planning target volume. Patients were given intravenous nivolumab 240 mg every two weeks plus ipilimumab 1 mg/kg every six weeks.

Both TCRalpha and TCRbeta chains were reverse transcribed with V-gene-specific primers. A roughly 20-cycle PCR with a constant-region primer and V-primer adapter amplified TCRs. Each CDR3 protein is one row after TCRdb ran MiXCR on the reads. Among under 90,000 distinct CDR3 sequences listed, around 30% were seen once. This CDR3 has 16 residues. Stated time point: before trial treatment. This clonotype was detected only a few times. The sequencing here drew on PBMCs, taken before treatment. The TCR comes from a female donor with ovarian cancer. The chain has TRBV21-1 and TRBJ2-4; TRBD1, the table's D call, lacks a check against the DNA. TRBV21-1 is classified as a pseudogene. The CDR3 sequence is CASSTQGELAKNIQYF. Here the CDR3 DNA reads TGTGCCAGCAGCACACAGGGAGAGTTGGCCAAAAACATTCAGTACTTC.